The entry that follows covers one T cell receptor beta chain sequence. The CDR3 is 12 amino acids. V gave up 7 bases and J gave up 8 bases, with 14 bases separating them. Looked up from germline, CDR1 is SQVTM and CDR2 is ANQGSEA. This record comes from a study of blood T cell repertoires in COVID-19. This table comes from immunoSEQ multiplex PCR, and its TCRdb copy is limited to in-frame clones, with some not included. Of about 140,000 clones detected, around 81% appear once; the ten largest clones hold 3.5% to 4.5%. The sample taken for sequencing was peripheral blood. The chain joins TRBV29-1 to TRBJ1-4, with a weak D call TRBD1 (6 bases). This sequence was found in a woman aged 55 to 70 with acute or convalescent COVID-19. Written as DNA, the CDR3 is TGCAGCGCTTGGGAGACAGGCGAAAAACTGTTTTTT. This gives the protein CSAWETGEKLFF.